A selection of T cell receptor beta chains follows, all from one sample in a study of regulatory T cells in long-lasting Graves disease. TCRdb reprocessed the multiplex PCR reads with MiXCR, giving one entry per CDR3 protein. The sample has around 510,000 distinct CDR3 sequences, less than 25% seen once. The specimen was peripheral blood mononuclear cells (PBMCs), collected when the disease was refractory, from a patient treated with antithyroid drugs. All receptors derive from a female donor with Graves disease. Each CDR3 is given with its conserved first and last residue. The order of the fields is D gene, V gene, CDR3 length, clone size, J gene, CDR3 protein, CDR3 DNA. A D gene is named only where the DNA matches it firmly. Expanded clones are given a class, and other clones once, few, many or no size at all.

d_gene: TRBD1
v_gene: TRBV28
len: 14
abundance: many
j_gene: TRBJ1-1
CDR3aa: CASSAGQGNTEAFF
CDR3nt: TGTGCCAGCAGTGCAGGACAGGGGAACACTGAAGCTTTCTTT

d_gene: -
v_gene: TRBV20-1
len: 12
abundance: -
j_gene: TRBJ2-7
CDR3aa: CSAQSEGYEQYF
CDR3nt: TGCAGTGCTCAAAGCGAGGGGTACGAGCAGTACTTC

d_gene: -
v_gene: TRBV9
len: 12
abundance: -
j_gene: TRBJ2-2
CDR3aa: CASSVSAGELFF
CDR3nt: TGTGCCAGCAGCGTTAGCGCCGGGGAGCTGTTTTTT

d_gene: -
v_gene: TRBV29-1
len: 11
abundance: many
j_gene: TRBJ2-7
CDR3aa: CSVEDLSEQYF
CDR3nt: TGCAGCGTTGAAGACCTATCCGAGCAGTACTTC

d_gene: -
v_gene: TRBV28
len: 17
abundance: many
j_gene: TRBJ1-6
CDR3aa: CASSLWRDNLGFSPLHF
CDR3nt: TGTGCCAGCAGTTTATGGCGCGACAACCTCGGGTTTTCACCCCTCCACTTT

d_gene: -
v_gene: TRBV28
len: 14
abundance: many
j_gene: TRBJ1-1
CDR3aa: CASRPARQNTEAFF
CDR3nt: TGTGCCAGCAGACCGGCTCGACAGAACACTGAAGCTTTCTTT

d_gene: -
v_gene: TRBV19
len: 17
abundance: few
j_gene: TRBJ1-5
CDR3aa: CASRNMAHQGRNQPQHF
CDR3nt: TGTGCCAGTAGGAACATGGCCCACCAGGGGCGCAATCAGCCCCAGCATTTT

d_gene: -
v_gene: TRBV3-1
len: 15
abundance: few
j_gene: TRBJ1-4
CDR3aa: CASSPRGRYNEKLFF
CDR3nt: TGTGCCAGCAGCCCCCGCGGCCGATATAATGAAAAACTGTTTTTT

d_gene: -
v_gene: TRBV6-1
len: 14
abundance: -
j_gene: TRBJ1-1
CDR3aa: CASSEGCGNTEAFF
CDR3nt: TGTGCCAGCAGTGAAGGGTGCGGTAACACTGAAGCTTTCTTT

d_gene: -
v_gene: TRBV6-1
len: 15
abundance: many
j_gene: TRBJ2-7
CDR3aa: CASSATVSSIYEQYF
CDR3nt: TGTGCCAGCAGTGCGACCGTCTCCAGTATCTACGAGCAGTACTTC

d_gene: -
v_gene: TRBV7-2
len: 15
abundance: -
j_gene: TRBJ2-5
CDR3aa: CASSLGNKYQETQYF
CDR3nt: TGTGCCAGCAGCTTAGGTAACAAGTACCAAGAGACCCAGTACTTC

d_gene: -
v_gene: TRBV7-2
len: 16
abundance: -
j_gene: TRBJ1-3
CDR3aa: CASSLAGWGYGNTIYF
CDR3nt: TGTGCCAGCAGCTTAGCCGGGTGGGGTTATGGAAACACCATATATTTT

d_gene: -
v_gene: TRBV2
len: 16
abundance: many
j_gene: TRBJ1-4
CDR3aa: CASSDNRGTTNEKLFF
CDR3nt: TGTGCCAGCAGTGACAATCGAGGGACAACTAATGAAAAACTGTTTTTT

d_gene: TRBD2
v_gene: TRBV19
len: 16
abundance: -
j_gene: TRBJ2-2
CDR3aa: CASSWGLAGATGELFF
CDR3nt: TGTGCCAGTAGTTGGGGACTAGCGGGAGCCACCGGGGAGCTGTTTTTT

d_gene: TRBD2
v_gene: TRBV7-9
len: 16
abundance: few
j_gene: TRBJ2-1
CDR3aa: CASSVSGRGSYNEQFF
CDR3nt: TGTGCCAGCAGCGTTAGCGGGAGAGGGTCCTACAATGAGCAGTTCTTC

d_gene: -
v_gene: TRBV2
len: 14
abundance: many
j_gene: TRBJ2-1
CDR3aa: CASVVWAGAYEQFF
CDR3nt: TGTGCCAGCGTTGTATGGGCAGGAGCTTATGAGCAGTTCTTC

d_gene: -
v_gene: TRBV20-1
len: 12
abundance: many
j_gene: TRBJ2-5
CDR3aa: CSASGQGETQYF
CDR3nt: TGCAGTGCTAGTGGGCAGGGAGAGACCCAGTACTTC

d_gene: -
v_gene: TRBV7-2
len: 16
abundance: -
j_gene: TRBJ1-3
CDR3aa: CASSLRRLGSGNTIYF
CDR3nt: TGTGCCAGCAGCTTACGTCGGCTAGGTTCTGGAAACACCATATATTTT

d_gene: -
v_gene: TRBV6-1
len: 16
abundance: many
j_gene: TRBJ1-5
CDR3aa: CASSEDWAAPNQPQHF
CDR3nt: TGTGCCAGCAGTGAGGATTGGGCCGCCCCAAATCAGCCCCAGCATTTT

d_gene: -
v_gene: TRBV6-2/TRBV6-3
len: 13
abundance: -
j_gene: TRBJ2-1
CDR3aa: CASSNRVLDEQFF
CDR3nt: TGTGCCAGCAGCAACAGGGTTTTAGATGAGCAGTTCTTC